These T cell receptor beta chains were read from a single sample in a study of OX40 agonist ivuxolimab in advanced cancers. The protocol was immunoSEQ multiplex PCR, while the TCRdb copy is restricted to in-frame clones and leaves out a portion. This repertoire shows about 32,000 clones, approximately 87% found once; its top ten account for roughly 29%. Sequencing was performed on CD4+ or CD8+ T cells sorted from blood, taken in a trial of the OX40 agonist ivuxolimab. The source is an adult with an advanced solid tumor such as melanoma, head and neck, liver or kidney cancer. CDR3s include the opening cysteine and the closing phenylalanine or tryptophan. A D gene is named only where the DNA matches it firmly. A clone size is listed for some rows: how often the clone was seen (once, few, many), or a class if it is expanded.

-	TRBV11-3	TRBJ2-1	14	-	CASSSRSGHNEQFF	TGTGCCAGCAGCTCCCGGTCGGGCCACAATGAGCAGTTCTTC
-	TRBV11-2	TRBJ2-2	18	TRBD1	CASSTTGGAFGRAGELFF	TGTGCCAGCAGCACGACAGGGGGCGCATTTGGGAGGGCCGGGGAGCTGTTTTTT
-	TRBV11-2	TRBJ1-2	19	-	CASSLAGSSEPEFSYGYTF	TGTGCCAGCAGCTTGGCGGGAAGTAGCGAACCCGAATTTAGCTATGGCTACACCTTC
-	TRBV6-5	TRBJ2-2	15	TRBD2	CASSSLAGRSGELFF	TGTGCCAGCAGCTCACTAGCGGGGAGATCTGGGGAGCTGTTTTTT
-	TRBV9	TRBJ2-7	12	-	CASSVGEYEQYF	TGTGCCAGCAGCGTAGGAGAATACGAGCAGTACTTC
-	TRBV15	TRBJ2-7	15	-	CATSRGSDGSYEQYF	TGTGCCACCAGCAGAGGATCGGACGGTTCCTACGAGCAGTACTTC
-	TRBV7-9	TRBJ1-2	16	-	CASSSSRVAGNYGYTF	TGTGCCAGCAGCTCATCCAGGGTGGCTGGGAACTATGGCTACACCTTC
-	TRBV7-9	TRBJ2-2	16	TRBD1	CASSRTGAAARGELFF	TGTGCCAGCAGCAGAACAGGGGCGGCGGCCCGAGGGGAGCTGTTTTTT
-	TRBV28	TRBJ2-7	16	-	CASSFRRLQGTYEQYF	TGTGCCAGCAGTTTCCGACGGCTACAGGGAACCTACGAGCAGTACTTC
-	TRBV9	TRBJ1-2	17	-	CASRGNGGHPTHYGYTF	TGTGCCAGCAGGGGAAACGGGGGGCACCCCACCCACTATGGCTACACCTTC
-	TRBV13	TRBJ1-6	16	-	CASTYKGSSYNSPLHF	TGTGCCAGCACCTACAAGGGGAGCTCCTATAATTCACCCCTCCACTTT
-	TRBV7-8	TRBJ2-1	15	TRBD2	CASSRTSGRDGEQFF	TGTGCCAGCAGCCGGACTAGCGGGAGAGACGGTGAGCAGTTCTTC
-	TRBV10-3	TRBJ2-7	14	TRBD1	CAISSGTETYEQYF	TGTGCCATCAGTTCCGGGACAGAGACGTACGAGCAGTACTTC
-	TRBV27	TRBJ2-7	12	-	CASGITVYEQYF	TGTGCCAGCGGGATTACAGTCTACGAGCAGTACTTC
-	TRBV15	TRBJ1-5	16	TRBD1	CATSRGGQLINQPQHF	TGTGCCACCAGCAGAGGGGGACAGTTGATCAATCAGCCCCAGCATTTT
-	TRBV19	TRBJ1-2	11	-	CASSTGIGYTF	TGTGCCAGTAGTACAGGAATCGGCTACACCTTC
-	TRBV10-3	TRBJ2-1	13	-	CAISVWKYNEQFF	TGTGCCATCAGTGTTTGGAAATACAATGAGCAGTTCTTC
-	TRBV28	TRBJ2-5	14	-	CASTLRGRKETQYF	TGTGCCAGCACCCTTCGGGGCAGAAAAGAGACCCAGTACTTC
-	TRBV7-6	TRBJ2-7	13	-	CATLERVVYEQYF	TGTGCCACCCTCGAGCGGGTAGTTTACGAGCAGTACTTC
few	TRBV28	TRBJ2-1	16	TRBD2	CASSPLRRGGRDEQFF	TGTGCCAGCAGCCCCCTGAGGCGGGGGGGCCGGGATGAGCAGTTCTTC
-	TRBV7-8	TRBJ2-7	17	TRBD1	CASSPRSTRQGGYEQYF	TGTGCCAGCAGCCCGCGATCCACCAGACAGGGGGGGTACGAGCAGTACTTC
-	TRBV27	TRBJ1-2	13	-	CASSWDSQRGYTF	TGTGCCAGCAGCTGGGACTCCCAAAGGGGCTACACCTTC
-	TRBV6-5	TRBJ2-7	13	TRBD1	CTAVGTDAYEQYF	TGTACGGCGGTGGGGACAGACGCCTACGAGCAGTACTTC
-	TRBV5-5	TRBJ1-5	14	TRBD1	CASSLTGGDQPQHF	TGTGCCAGCAGCTTAACAGGGGGCGATCAGCCCCAGCATTTT
-	TRBV9	TRBJ1-4	16	-	CASSVEVVATNEKLFF	TGTGCCAGCAGCGTTGAGGTTGTAGCAACTAATGAAAAACTGTTTTTT
-	TRBV2	TRBJ2-2	18	TRBD2	CASGYSCGGTRGHRGAVF	TGTGCCAGCGGTTATTCTTGCGGGGGGACGAGGGGACACCGGGGAGCTGTTTTT
-	TRBV21-1	TRBJ2-1	17	-	CASSKVWDRFSYNEQFF	TGTGCCAGCAGCAAAGTGTGGGACCGATTTTCCTACAATGAGCAGTTCTTC
-	TRBV11-2	TRBJ2-7	14	-	CASSLDLMGYEQYF	TGTGCCAGCAGCTTAGATCTTATGGGGTACGAGCAGTACTTC
-	TRBV27	TRBJ2-1	16	TRBD1	CASSSLGQGVRNEQFF	TGTGCCAGCAGTTCTTTGGGACAGGGAGTTCGGAATGAGCAGTTCTTC
-	TRBV27	TRBJ1-4	16	-	CASSLSTGTTNEKLFF	TGTGCCAGCAGTTTATCGACGGGAACAACTAATGAAAAACTGTTTTTT
-	TRBV29-1	TRBJ2-2	13	-	CSAQAANTGELFF	TGCAGCGCACAAGCGGCGAACACCGGGGAGCTGTTTTTT
-	TRBV13	TRBJ2-4	16	-	CASSSNTSPVENIQYF	TGTGCCAGCAGCTCAAACACTAGTCCAGTAGAAAACATTCAGTACTTC
once	TRBV5-4	TRBJ2-3	12	-	CASRFGTDTQYF	TGTGCCAGCCGCTTTGGTACAGATACGCAGTATTTT
-	TRBV7-3	TRBJ2-3	17	TRBD2	CASSTASTSGKSDTQYF	TGTGCCAGCAGCACCGCATCGACTAGCGGGAAATCAGATACGCAGTATTTT
-	TRBV4-2	TRBJ2-7	14	TRBD2	CASSQGGGEYEQYF	TGTGCCAGCAGCCAAGGGGGGGGTGAGTACGAGCAGTACTTC
-	TRBV9	TRBJ2-1	14	TRBD1	CASSVGQGANEQFF	TGTGCCAGCAGCGTAGGTCAGGGGGCCAATGAGCAGTTCTTC
-	TRBV7-3	TRBJ2-3	16	-	CASSSAGAVGTDTQYF	TGTGCCAGCAGCTCCGCTGGAGCGGTGGGGACAGATACGCAGTATTTT